This T cell receptor beta chain was obtained from a study of control samples from healthy donors and cancer patients. The V end lost 3 bases, the J end lost 1 base, and 7 bases lay between the germline ends. The CDR3 is made up of 13 amino acids. The germline CDR1 and CDR2 sequences are SGDLS and YYNGEE. Profiling relied on immunoSEQ multiplex PCR, and the TCRdb table lists in-frame clones only, not all of them. The data contain about 3,000 clones, about 93% of them singletons. The chain links TRBV9 to TRBJ1-1; no firm D call. Specimen: PBMCs. The receptor was isolated from a man between 65 and 85 years old with lung cancer. The DNA for the CDR3 is TGTGCCAGCAGCGGAGCATGGAACACTGAAGCTTTCTTT. Translation: CASSGAWNTEAFF.